The clone carrying this T cell receptor (beta chain) has just one count. Its antigen remains unidentified. Sequence data for DNA of cultured CD4+ T cells were generated by the Oncomine TCR Beta short-read assay. TCRdb called the PCR reads again in MiXCR, with one record for every CDR3 protein. The sample includes about 20,000 distinct CDR3 sequences, roughly 45% of them seen just once. This record comes from a study of vaccination and CD4 T cells after COVID-19. Stated treatment: approximately 11-day PBMC culture with coronavirus spike peptide pools or control peptides (ViraFEST assay). V was pared by 2 bases and J by 8 bases, with 12 bases between. The CDR3 totals 13 residues. Germline CDR1 and CDR2: SGHAT and FQNNGV.

Sequenced input: CD4+ T cells from blood, cultured in vitro. The TCR was taken from a human donor who had recovered from COVID-19. The J gene is TRBJ1-1, the V gene TRBV11-2; D is undetermined. CDR3 sequence: CASSLSHIREAFF. The CDR3 DNA reads as TGTGCCAGCAGCTTATCGCACATCCGAGAAGCTTTCTTT.